The T cell receptor (beta chain) described here comes from a study of T-cell reconstitution after alpha-beta-depleted transplantation in children. During its preparation, the TCRbeta library received unique molecular identifiers. TCRdb ran MiXCR on the PCR reads and lists one entry per CDR3 protein. The sample shows about 91,000 distinct CDR3 sequences, roughly 8.8% of them seen only once. V shed 2 bases and J shed 0 bases, with 11 bases lying between them. Per germline, CDR1 MNHNS and CDR2 SASEGT. The CDR3 sequence is 17 residues long. This clonotype was observed many times. The V call is TRBV6-1, the J call TRBJ1-6; D gene unclear. The sequence was obtained from a human donor who donated a stem cell graft to a child with congenital amegakaryocytic thrombocytopenia. Sequenced material: PBMCs from the stem cell graft donor, taken from the stem cell graft. The CDR3 loop reads CASSEYSLSSYNSPLHF. CDR3 nucleotide sequence: TGTGCCAGCAGTGAATACTCCTTAAGCTCCTATAATTCACCCCTCCACTTT.